Each of the 17 T cell receptor beta chains below was sequenced from the same sample in a study of PD-1 blockade in mismatch repair-deficient tumors. Produced via immunoSEQ multiplex PCR; TCRdb's table is partial and in-frame only. The table has about 20,000 clones, approximately 85% seen once. Specimen: peripheral blood, collected 2 weeks after starting pembrolizumab. All receptors come from an adult with mismatch repair-deficient cancer.

The rearrangement joins TRBV11-3 to TRBJ2-1; 7 bases line up with TRBD1. After removal of 8 bases from V and 4 bases from J, the junction contained 17 bases not matched to a gene. The germline V gene encodes CDR1 SGHNT and CDR2 YENEEA. CDR3 size: 17 residues. As DNA, the CDR3 is TGTGCCAGCGCTGGGTTGAGGGGGCAGGGGAATTACAATGAGCAGTTCTTC. Amino acids: CASAGLRGQGNYNEQFF.

By its share, this clone is large. The V gene is TRBV6-5, the J gene TRBJ2-7, with TRBD1 as a possible D gene (6 bases). Germline CDR1 MNHEY, CDR2 SVGAGI. Trimming left V 6 bases short and J 3 bases short, with 18 bases between. The CDR3 covers 15 residues. For the CDR3, the DNA is TGTGCCAGCAGCAAGACCGGGACAAACAACTACGAGCAGTACTTC. This gives the protein CASSKTGTNNYEQYF.

This chain uses TRBV4-1 with TRBJ1-5; D is undetermined. CDR1 MGHRA and CDR2 YSYEKL come from the germline V gene. The CDR3 has 13 residues. V was clipped by 2 bases and J by 0 bases, with 2 bases between them. CDR3 loop: CASSQFSNQPQHF. The CDR3 DNA reads as TGCGCCAGCAGCCAATTTAGCAATCAGCCCCAGCATTTT.

The chain combines TRBV29-1 with TRBJ2-1; 7 bases map to TRBD1. J lost 7 bases, V lost 3 bases, and 6 bases had no gene match. This CDR3 region has 13 residues. Germline CDR1 reads SQVTM; CDR2 reads ANQGSEA. In nucleotides, the CDR3 is TGCAGCGTTGATAAGACAGGGAAAAATGAGCAGTTCTTC. The encoded protein is CSVDKTGKNEQFF.

The gene calls are TRBV6-1 and TRBJ2-1; a possible D gene is TRBD1 (8 bases). The CDR3 contains 15 residues. The germline gives CDR1 MNHNS, CDR2 SASEGT. Trimming cost V 6 bases and J 4 bases, with 16 bases left between them. The CDR3 here is CASRTQGGGYNEQFF. The DNA for the CDR3 is TGTGCCAGCAGAACACAGGGGGGGGGTTACAATGAGCAGTTCTTC.

V usage is TRBV9 and J usage is TRBJ1-3; TRBD1 might be the D (5 bases). V was trimmed by 6 bases and J by 4 bases, leaving 14 bases between them. Germline V CDR1 and CDR2: SGDLS, YYNGEE. The CDR3 loop spans 14 amino acids. The CDR3 reads CASTRGALGNTIYF. For the CDR3, the DNA is TGTGCCAGCACTAGAGGGGCGCTAGGAAACACCATATATTTT.

The V call is TRBV6-5, the J call TRBJ2-1; the D call may be TRBD1 or TRBD2 (5 bases each). CDR3 length: 13 amino acids. Germline values: CDR1 MNHEY, CDR2 SVGAGI. Trimming took off 6 bases at V and 4 bases at J, with 10 bases between the two ends. DNA of the CDR3: TGTGCCAGCAGAACCGGGACGTACAATGAGCAGTTCTTC. It yields the protein CASRTGTYNEQFF.

The chain recombines TRBV30 with TRBJ2-1; the match to TRBD2 covers 8 bases. The germline V gene encodes CDR1 GTSNPN and CDR2 SVGIG (reference sequence). This CDR3 comprises 13 residues. V lost 4 bases and J lost 8; bases outside the gene matches: 7. The CDR3 DNA follows: TGTGCCTGGACACAGCGGGAGAGGGATGAGCAGTTCTTC. This codes for CAWTQRERDEQFF.

The chain joins TRBV9 to TRBJ2-2; no clear D gene. Trimming removed 1 base from V and 6 bases from J, with 4 bases in between. The CDR3 is made up of 12 amino acids. Germline loops: CDR1 SGDLS, CDR2 YYNGEE. The CDR3 spells CASSVFAGELFF. The CDR3 coding sequence is TGTGCCAGCAGCGTATTTGCCGGGGAGCTGTTTTTT.

The chain links TRBV30 to TRBJ1-1; TRBD1 matches at 7 bases. J was trimmed by 1 base and V by 7 bases; bases with no gene match: 6. CDR3 length equals 13 residues. Germline lookup yields CDR1 GTSNPN and CDR2 SVGIG (reference sequence). The CDR3 nucleotides read TGTGCCTTCAAACAGGGGTCGAACACTGAAGCTTTCTTT. Protein product: CAFKQGSNTEAFF.

This rearrangement joins TRBV30 to TRBJ2-7; TRBD1 matches at 10 bases. In germline, CDR1 is GTSNPN, CDR2 SVGIG (reference sequence). V lost 0 bases to trimming and J lost 6 bases; unmatched junction nucleotides: 8. The length of the CDR3 is 15 residues. The CDR3 coding sequence is TGTGCCTGGAGTGTCTCGGGACAGGGGATTCTCGAGCAGTACTTC. Amino acid sequence: CAWSVSGQGILEQYF.

V usage is TRBV9 and J usage is TRBJ2-3, with a tentative D call TRBD2 (6 bases). Trimming removed 1 base from V and 3 bases from J, with 12 bases in between. In germline, CDR1 is SGDLS, CDR2 YYNGEE. The CDR3 extends over 15 amino acids. The CDR3 reads CASSVSGERTDTQYF. CDR3 DNA sequence: TGTGCCAGCAGCGTATCGGGGGAGAGGACAGATACGCAGTATTTT. Supplemented by reference TRBV9 and TRBJ2-3, the full variable domain reads DSGVTQTPKHLITATGQRVTLRCSPRSGDLSVYWYQQSLDQGLQFLIQYYNGEERAKGNILERFSAQQFPDLHSELNLSSLELGDSALYFCASSVSGERTDTQYFGPGTRLTVL.

This chain connects TRBV4-1 to TRBJ2-7, with 11 bases matching TRBD2. Germline V gene sequence: CDR1 MGHRA, CDR2 YSYEKL. The V segment lost 1 base and the J segment 3 bases; nucleotides outside the gene matches: 2. This CDR3 comprises 15 residues. Here the CDR3 reads CASSQVGTSGYEQYF. The CDR3 nucleotides are TGCGCCAGCAGCCAAGTGGGGACTAGCGGCTACGAGCAGTACTTC.

The V call is TRBV6-6, the J call TRBJ1-4, with D uncertain. The CDR3 extends over 15 amino acids. Trimming removed 6 bases from V and 0 bases from J, with 11 bases in between. Germline lookup yields CDR1 MNHNY and CDR2 SVGAGI (reference sequence). In DNA form, the CDR3 reads TGTGCCAGCAGGCGGCAGGTTGCAACTAATGAAAAACTGTTTTTT. Translation: CASRRQVATNEKLFF.

The V gene is TRBV4-2, the J gene TRBJ2-2; TRBD2 might be the D (7 bases). The V end was cut by 0 bases, the J end by 5 bases, with 19 bases between. The germline V gene has CDR1 LGHNA and CDR2 YNFKEQ. The CDR3 consists of 18 residues. CDR3 protein: CASSQDPERGGGTGELFF. CDR3 DNA sequence: TGTGCCAGCAGCCAAGATCCGGAGCGGGGAGGGGGGACCGGGGAGCTGTTTTTT.

V gene TRBV6-4 combines with J gene TRBJ2-3; 12 bases map to TRBD2. Germline assignment: CDR1 MRHNA and CDR2 SNTAGT. The CDR3 extends over 15 amino acids. J gave up 6 bases and V 3 bases, and 4 bases lay outside the gene matches. The CDR3 DNA is TGTGCCAGCAGTGAGACTAGCGGGAGATCTGATACGCAGTATTTT. It codes for CASSETSGRSDTQYF.

The chain is built from TRBV28 and TRBJ2-1, with a weak D call TRBD2 (5 bases). Germline V gene data show CDR1 as MDHEN and CDR2 as SYDVKM. V was cut by 6 bases and J by 3 bases, with 21 bases left in between. This CDR3 has 17 residues. CDR3 in DNA: TGTGCCAGCAGCCCCACGGGCGGGTATGTGAACTACAATGAGCAGTTCTTC. Amino acid sequence: CASSPTGGYVNYNEQFF.